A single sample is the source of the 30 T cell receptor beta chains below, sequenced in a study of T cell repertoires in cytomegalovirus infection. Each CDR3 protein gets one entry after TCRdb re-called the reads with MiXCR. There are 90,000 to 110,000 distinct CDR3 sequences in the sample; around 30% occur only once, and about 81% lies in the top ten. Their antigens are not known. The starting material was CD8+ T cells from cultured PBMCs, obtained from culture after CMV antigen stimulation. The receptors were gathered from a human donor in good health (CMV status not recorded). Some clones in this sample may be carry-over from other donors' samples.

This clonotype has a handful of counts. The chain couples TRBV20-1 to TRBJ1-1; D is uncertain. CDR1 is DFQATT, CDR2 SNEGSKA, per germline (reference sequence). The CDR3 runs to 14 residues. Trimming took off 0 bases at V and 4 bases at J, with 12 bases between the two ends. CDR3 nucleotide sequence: TGCAGTGCTAGAGACCGGAGTGATATCACTGAAGCTTTCTTT. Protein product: CSARDRSDITEAFF.

The CDR3 bases are TGTGCCAGCAGCTTAGCGGGGGGTGCGATCGAGCAGTTCTTC. This codes for CASSLAGGAIEQFF. The gene calls are TRBV7-6 and TRBJ2-1; D may be TRBD2 (6 bases). Germline V gene data show CDR1 as SGHVS and CDR2 as FNYEAQ. The CDR3 covers 14 residues. V gave up 0 bases and J gave up 10 bases, with 13 bases separating them.

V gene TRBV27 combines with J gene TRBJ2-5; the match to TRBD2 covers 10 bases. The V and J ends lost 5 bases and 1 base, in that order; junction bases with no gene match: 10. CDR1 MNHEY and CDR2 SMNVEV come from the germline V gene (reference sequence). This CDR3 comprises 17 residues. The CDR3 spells CASSERLAGIIQETQYF. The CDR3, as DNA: TGTGCCAGCAGTGAAAGACTAGCGGGCATTATCCAAGAGACCCAGTACTTC.

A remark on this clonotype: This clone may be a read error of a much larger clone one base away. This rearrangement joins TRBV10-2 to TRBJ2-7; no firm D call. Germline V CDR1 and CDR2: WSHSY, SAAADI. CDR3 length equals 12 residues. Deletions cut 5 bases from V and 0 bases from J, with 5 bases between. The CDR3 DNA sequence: TGCGCCAGCAGTATTGGCTCCTACGAGCAGTACTTC. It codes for CASSIGSYEQYF.

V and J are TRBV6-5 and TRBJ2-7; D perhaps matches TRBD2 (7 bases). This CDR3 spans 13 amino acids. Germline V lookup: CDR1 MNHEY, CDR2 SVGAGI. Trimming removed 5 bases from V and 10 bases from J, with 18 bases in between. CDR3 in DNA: TGTGCCAGCAGTCCCTCGGGGGGCTACCATCAGTACTTC. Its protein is CASSPSGGYHQYF.

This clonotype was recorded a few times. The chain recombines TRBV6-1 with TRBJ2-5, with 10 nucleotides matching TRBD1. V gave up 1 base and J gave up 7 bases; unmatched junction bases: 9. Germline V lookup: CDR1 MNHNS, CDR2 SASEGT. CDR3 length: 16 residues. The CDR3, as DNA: TGTGCCAGCAGTGAAGACGGGACAGGGGAATTGTGGACCCAGTACTTC. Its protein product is CASSEDGTGELWTQYF.

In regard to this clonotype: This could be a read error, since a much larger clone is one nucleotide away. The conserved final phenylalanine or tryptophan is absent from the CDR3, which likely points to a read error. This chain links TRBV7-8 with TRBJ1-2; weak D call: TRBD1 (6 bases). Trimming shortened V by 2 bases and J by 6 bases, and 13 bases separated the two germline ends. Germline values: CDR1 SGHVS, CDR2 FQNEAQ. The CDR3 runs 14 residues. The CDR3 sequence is CASSLSGGLNGYTY. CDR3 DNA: TGTGCCAGCAGCTTATCCGGGGGCCTTAATGGCTACACCTAC.

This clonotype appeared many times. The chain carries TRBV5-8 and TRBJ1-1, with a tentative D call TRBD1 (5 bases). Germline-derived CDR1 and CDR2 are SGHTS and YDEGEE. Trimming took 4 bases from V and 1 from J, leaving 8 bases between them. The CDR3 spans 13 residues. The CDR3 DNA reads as TGTGCCAGCAGCATAACAGGGAACACTGAAGCTTTCTTT. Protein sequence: CASSITGNTEAFF.

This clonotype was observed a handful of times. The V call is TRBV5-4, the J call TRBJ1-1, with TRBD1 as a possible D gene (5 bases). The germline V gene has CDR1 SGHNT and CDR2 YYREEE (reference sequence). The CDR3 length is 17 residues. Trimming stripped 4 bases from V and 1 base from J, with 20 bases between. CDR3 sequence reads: CASSPGFGPWANTEAFF. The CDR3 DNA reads TGTGCCAGCAGCCCAGGGTTTGGGCCCTGGGCGAACACTGAAGCTTTCTTT.

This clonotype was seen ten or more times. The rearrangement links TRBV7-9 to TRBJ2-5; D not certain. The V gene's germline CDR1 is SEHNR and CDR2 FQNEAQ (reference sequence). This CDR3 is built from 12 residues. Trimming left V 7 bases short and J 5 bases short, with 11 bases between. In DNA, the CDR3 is TGTGCCAGCAACACCGAACGCGAGACCCAGTACTTC. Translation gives CASNTERETQYF.

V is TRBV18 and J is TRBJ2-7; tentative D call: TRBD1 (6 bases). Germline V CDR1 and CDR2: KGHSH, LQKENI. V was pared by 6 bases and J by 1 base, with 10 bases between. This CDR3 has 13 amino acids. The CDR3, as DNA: TGTGCCAGCTCCGAGGACAGATCCTACGAGCAGTACTTC. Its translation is CASSEDRSYEQYF.

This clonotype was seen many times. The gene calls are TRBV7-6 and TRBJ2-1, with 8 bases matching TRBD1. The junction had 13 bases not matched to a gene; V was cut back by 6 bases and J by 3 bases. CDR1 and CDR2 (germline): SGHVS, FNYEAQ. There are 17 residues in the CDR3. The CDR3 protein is CASSPMWGTGNYNEQFF. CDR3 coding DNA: TGTGCCAGCAGTCCTATGTGGGGGACAGGCAACTACAATGAGCAGTTCTTC.

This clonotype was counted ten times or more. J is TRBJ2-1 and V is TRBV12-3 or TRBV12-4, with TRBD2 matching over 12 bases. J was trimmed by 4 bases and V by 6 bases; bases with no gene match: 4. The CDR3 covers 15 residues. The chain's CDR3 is CASSPTSGGYNEQFF. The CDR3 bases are TGTGCCAGCAGCCCTACTAGCGGGGGGTACAATGAGCAGTTCTTC.

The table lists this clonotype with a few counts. CDR3 DNA: TGTGCCAGCAGCTCCTTTATCGGGGGGTCCACCGGGGAGCTGTTTTTT. Amino acids: CASSSFIGGSTGELFF. The chain joins TRBV12-3 or TRBV12-4 to TRBJ2-2; 7 nucleotides match TRBD2. There are 16 residues in the CDR3. The V gene end was trimmed by 6 bases and the J gene end by 4 bases; junction bases not matched to a gene: 11.

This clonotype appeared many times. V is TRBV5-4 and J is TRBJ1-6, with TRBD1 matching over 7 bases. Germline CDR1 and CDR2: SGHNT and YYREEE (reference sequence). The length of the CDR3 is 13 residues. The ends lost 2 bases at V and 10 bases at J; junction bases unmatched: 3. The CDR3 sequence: CASSFQGDSPLHF. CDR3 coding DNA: TGTGCCAGCAGCTTCCAGGGGGACTCACCCCTCCACTTT.

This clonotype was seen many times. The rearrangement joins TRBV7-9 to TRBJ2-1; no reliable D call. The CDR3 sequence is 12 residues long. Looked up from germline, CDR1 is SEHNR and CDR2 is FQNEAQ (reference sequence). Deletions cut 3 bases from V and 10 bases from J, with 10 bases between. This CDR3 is CASSFRVEEQFF. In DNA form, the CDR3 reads TGTGCCAGCAGCTTCAGAGTGGAGGAGCAGTTCTTC.

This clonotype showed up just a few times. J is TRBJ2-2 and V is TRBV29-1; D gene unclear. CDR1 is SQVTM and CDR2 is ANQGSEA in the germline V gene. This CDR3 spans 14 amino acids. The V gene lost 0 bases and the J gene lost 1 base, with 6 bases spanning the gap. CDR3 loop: CSVEDGVNTGELFF. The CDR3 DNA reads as TGCAGCGTTGAAGATGGGGTGAACACCGGGGAGCTGTTTTTT.

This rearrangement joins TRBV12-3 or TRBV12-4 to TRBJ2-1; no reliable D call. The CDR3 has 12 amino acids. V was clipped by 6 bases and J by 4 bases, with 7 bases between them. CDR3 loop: CASSPTYNEQFF. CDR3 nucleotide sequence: TGTGCCAGCAGCCCCACGTACAATGAGCAGTTCTTC.

The CDR3 DNA sequence: TGCAGTGCTAGAGGGGTATCGTGGTTGGGGACAGGGGGCCCTGAAGCTTTCTTT. As protein: CSARGVSWLGTGGPEAFF. The chain has TRBV20-1 and TRBJ1-1, with TRBD1 identical over 12 bases. The trim removed 1 base at V and 6 bases at J, leaving 15 bases unmatched. This CDR3 has 18 amino acids. Germline V CDR1 and CDR2: DFQATT, SNEGSKA (reference sequence).

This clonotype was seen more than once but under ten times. The CDR3 nucleotides read TGTGCCAGCAGTTACAGCGGGGATCAGCCCCAGCATTTT. Translation: CASSYSGDQPQHF. The gene calls are TRBV6-5 and TRBJ1-5; D is uncertain. The CDR3 consists of 13 residues. Germline lookup yields CDR1 MNHEY and CDR2 SVGAGI. V was clipped by 2 bases and J by 5 bases, with 7 bases between them.

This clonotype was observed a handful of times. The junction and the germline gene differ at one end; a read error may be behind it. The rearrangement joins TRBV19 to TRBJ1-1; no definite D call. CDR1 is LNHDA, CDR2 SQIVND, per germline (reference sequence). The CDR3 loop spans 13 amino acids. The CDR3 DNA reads TGTGCCAGTAGTATTACAGAGAACGCTGAAGCTTTCTTT. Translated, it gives CASSITENAEAFF.

CDR3 region: CASSVTELYTSYGYTF. The CDR3, as DNA: TGTGCCAGCTCCGTGACAGAGCTATATACAAGTTATGGCTACACCTTC. This rearrangement joins TRBV12-3 or TRBV12-4 to TRBJ1-2; D might be TRBD1 (5 bases). Trimming pared 8 bases from V and 5 bases from J, leaving 24 bases between. The CDR3 length is 16 residues.

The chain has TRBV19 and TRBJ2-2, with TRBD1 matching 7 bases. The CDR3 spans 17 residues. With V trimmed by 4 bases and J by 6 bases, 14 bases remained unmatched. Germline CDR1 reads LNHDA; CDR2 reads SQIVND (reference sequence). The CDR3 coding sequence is TGTGCCAGTAGTAGTCTCCCCCAGGGGGTTCGGCCCGGGGAGCTGTTTTTT. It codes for CASSSLPQGVRPGELFF.

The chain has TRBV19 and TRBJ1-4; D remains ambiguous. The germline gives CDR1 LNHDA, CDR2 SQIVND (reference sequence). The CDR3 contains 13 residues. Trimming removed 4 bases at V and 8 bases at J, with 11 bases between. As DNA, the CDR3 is TGTGCCAGTAGTAAGTCCTCACCGGAAAAACTGTTTTTT. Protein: CASSKSSPEKLFF.

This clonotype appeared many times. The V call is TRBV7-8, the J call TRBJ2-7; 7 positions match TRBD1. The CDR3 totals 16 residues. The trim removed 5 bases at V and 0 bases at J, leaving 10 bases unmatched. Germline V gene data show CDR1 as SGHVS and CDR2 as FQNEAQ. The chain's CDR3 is CASSPPGQAYSYEQYF. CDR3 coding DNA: TGTGCCAGCAGCCCGCCCGGACAGGCTTACTCCTACGAGCAGTACTTC.

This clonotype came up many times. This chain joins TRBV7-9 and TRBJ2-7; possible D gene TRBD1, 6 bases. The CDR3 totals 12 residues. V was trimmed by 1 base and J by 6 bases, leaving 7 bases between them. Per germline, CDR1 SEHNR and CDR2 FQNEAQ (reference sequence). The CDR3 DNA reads TGTGCCAGCAGCTTAGTGGACAGCGAGCAGTACTTC. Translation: CASSLVDSEQYF.

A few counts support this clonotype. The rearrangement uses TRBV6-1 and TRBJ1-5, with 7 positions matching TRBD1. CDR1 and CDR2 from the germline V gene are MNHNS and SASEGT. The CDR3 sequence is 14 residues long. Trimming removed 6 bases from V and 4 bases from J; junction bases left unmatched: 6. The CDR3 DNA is TGTGCCAGCAGGCAGACAGGGCGTAATCAGCCCCAGCATTTT. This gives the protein CASRQTGRNQPQHF.

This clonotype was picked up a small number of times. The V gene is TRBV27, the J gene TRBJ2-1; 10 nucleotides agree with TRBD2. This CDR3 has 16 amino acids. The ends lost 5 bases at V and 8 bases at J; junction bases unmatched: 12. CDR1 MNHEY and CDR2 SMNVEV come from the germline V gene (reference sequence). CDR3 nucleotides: TGTGCCAGCAGTCCCACCGTTAGCGGGGGGTACGATGAGCAGTTCTTC. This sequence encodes CASSPTVSGGYDEQFF.

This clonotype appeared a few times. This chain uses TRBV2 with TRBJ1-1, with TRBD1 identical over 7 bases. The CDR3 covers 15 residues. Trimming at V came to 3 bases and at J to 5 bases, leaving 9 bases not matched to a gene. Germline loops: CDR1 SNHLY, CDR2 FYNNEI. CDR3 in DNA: TGTGCCAGCAGTGAGGGGCAGGGGGTTTGGACTGAAGCTTTCTTT. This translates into CASSEGQGVWTEAFF. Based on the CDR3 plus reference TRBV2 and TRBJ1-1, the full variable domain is EPEVTQTPSHQVTQMGQEVILRCVPISNHLYFYWYRQILGQKVEFLVSFYNNEISEKSEIFDDQFSVERPDGSNFTLKIRSTKLEDSAMYFCASSEGQGVWTEAFFGQGTRLTVV.

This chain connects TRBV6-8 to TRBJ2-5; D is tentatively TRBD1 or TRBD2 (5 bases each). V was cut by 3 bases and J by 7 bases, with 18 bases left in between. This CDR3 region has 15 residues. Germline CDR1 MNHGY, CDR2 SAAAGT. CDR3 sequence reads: CASSYFFGDGGTQYF. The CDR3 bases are TGTGCCAGCAGTTATTTTTTTGGGGACGGAGGGACCCAGTACTTC.